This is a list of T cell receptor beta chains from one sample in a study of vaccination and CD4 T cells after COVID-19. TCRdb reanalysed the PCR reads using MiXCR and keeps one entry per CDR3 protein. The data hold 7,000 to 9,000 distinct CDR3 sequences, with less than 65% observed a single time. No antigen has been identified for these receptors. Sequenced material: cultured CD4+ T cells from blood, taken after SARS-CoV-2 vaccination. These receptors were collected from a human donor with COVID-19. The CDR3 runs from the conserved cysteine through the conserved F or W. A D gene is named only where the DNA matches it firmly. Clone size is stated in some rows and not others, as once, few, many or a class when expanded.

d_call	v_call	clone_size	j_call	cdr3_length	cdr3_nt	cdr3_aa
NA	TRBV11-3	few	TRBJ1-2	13	TGTGCCAGCAGCTTAGCACAATTGGGCGGCTACACCTTC	CASSLAQLGGYTF
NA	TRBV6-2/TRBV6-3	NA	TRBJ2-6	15	TGTGCCAGCAGTTACTCCAGCTCTGGGGCCAACGTCCTGACTTTC	CASSYSSSGANVLTF
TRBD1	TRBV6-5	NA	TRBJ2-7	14	TGTGCCAGCAGTTACGCCGACAGGGTCGAAGAGCAGTACTTC	CASSYADRVEEQYF
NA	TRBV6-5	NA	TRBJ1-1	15	TGTGCCAGCAGTTACTCGATCGACAGGAACACTGAAGCTTTCTTT	CASSYSIDRNTEAFF
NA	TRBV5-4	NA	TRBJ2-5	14	TGTGCCAGCAGCCTGGGGGGTAGCCAAGAGACCCAGTACTTC	CASSLGGSQETQYF
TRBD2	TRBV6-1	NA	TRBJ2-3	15	TGTGCCAGCAGTGCCCTAGCGGGGGGGCCACATACGCAGTATTTT	CASSALAGGPHTQYF
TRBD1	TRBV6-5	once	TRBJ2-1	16	TGTGCCAGCAGTTACGGGACAGGGCTGGCCCGCAATGAGCAGTTCTTC	CASSYGTGLARNEQFF
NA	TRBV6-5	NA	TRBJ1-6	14	TGTGCCAGCAGTTACGTGCAGGGGAGCTCACCCCTCCACTTT	CASSYVQGSSPLHF
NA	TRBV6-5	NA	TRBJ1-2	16	TGTGCCAGCAGTTACTCCCGGGACACTCGGGCCTATGGCTACACCTTC	CASSYSRDTRAYGYTF
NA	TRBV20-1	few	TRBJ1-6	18	TGCAGTGCTAGAGATGGGGGTAGGGGAAGCGATGCTAATTCACCCCTCCACTTT	CSARDGGRGSDANSPLHF
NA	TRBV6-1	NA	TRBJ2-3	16	TGTGCCAGCAGTGAAGCCAGCCCAACGGTGGCAGATACGCAGTATTTT	CASSEASPTVADTQYF
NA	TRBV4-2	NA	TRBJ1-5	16	TGTGCCAGCAGCCAAGATGTCTGGAGGGGTGATCAGCCCCAGCATTTT	CASSQDVWRGDQPQHF
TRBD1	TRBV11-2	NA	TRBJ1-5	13	TGTGCCAGCAGCCACCGGGACAGCCAGCCCCAGCATTTT	CASSHRDSQPQHF
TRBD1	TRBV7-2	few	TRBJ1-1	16	TGTGCCAGCAGCTTAGTAGGGGCAGGGGGTAACACTGAAGCTTTCTTT	CASSLVGAGGNTEAFF
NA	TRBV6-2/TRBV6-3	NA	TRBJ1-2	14	TGTGCCAGCAGTTACAGAGGGCAGGGCTATGGCTACACCTTC	CASSYRGQGYGYTF
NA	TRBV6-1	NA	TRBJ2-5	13	TGTGCCAGCAGAGGCACAGCCCAAGAGACCCAGTACTTC	CASRGTAQETQYF